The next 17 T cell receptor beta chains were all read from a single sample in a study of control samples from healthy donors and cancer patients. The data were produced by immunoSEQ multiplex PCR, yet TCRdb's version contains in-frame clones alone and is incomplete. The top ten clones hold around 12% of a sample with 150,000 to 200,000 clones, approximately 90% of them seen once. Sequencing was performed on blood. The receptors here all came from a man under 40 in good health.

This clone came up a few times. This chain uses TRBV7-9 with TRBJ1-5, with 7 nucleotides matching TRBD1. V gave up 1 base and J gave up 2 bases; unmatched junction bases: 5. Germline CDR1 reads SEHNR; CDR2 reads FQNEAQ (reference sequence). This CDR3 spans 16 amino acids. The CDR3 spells CASSLETGMGNQPQHF. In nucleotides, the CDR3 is TGTGCCAGCAGCTTAGAGACAGGGATGGGCAATCAGCCCCAGCATTTT.

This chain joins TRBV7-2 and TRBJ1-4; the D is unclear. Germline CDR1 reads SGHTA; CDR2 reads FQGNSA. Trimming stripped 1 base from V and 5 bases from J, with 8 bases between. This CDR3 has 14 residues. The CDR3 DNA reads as TGTGCCAGCAGCTTAGAGGGAGGAAATGAAAAACTGTTTTTT. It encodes CASSLEGGNEKLFF. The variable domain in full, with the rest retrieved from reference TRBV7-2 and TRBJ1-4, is GAGVSQSPSNKVTEKGKDVELRCDPISGHTALYWYRQSLGQGLEFLIYFQGNSAPDKSGLPSDRFSAERTGGSVSTLTIQRTQQEDSAVYLCASSLEGGNEKLFFGSGTQLSVL.

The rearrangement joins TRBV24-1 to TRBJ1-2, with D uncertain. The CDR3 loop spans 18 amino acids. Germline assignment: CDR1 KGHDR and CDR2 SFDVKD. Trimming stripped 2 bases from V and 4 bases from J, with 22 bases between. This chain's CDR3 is CATSDSLGGEWSGYGYTF. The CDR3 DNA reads TGTGCCACCAGTGATTCGCTTGGCGGGGAATGGAGCGGCTATGGCTACACCTTC.

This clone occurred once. The CDR3, as DNA: TGTGCCAGCAGTTGGGGTGAGGTGGGGTACTTC. Protein product: CASSWGEVGYF. V and J are TRBV28 and TRBJ2-7; D remains ambiguous. Trimming took off 4 bases at V and 12 bases at J, with 13 bases between the two ends. This CDR3 is built from 11 residues. The germline V gene has CDR1 MDHEN and CDR2 SYDVKM.

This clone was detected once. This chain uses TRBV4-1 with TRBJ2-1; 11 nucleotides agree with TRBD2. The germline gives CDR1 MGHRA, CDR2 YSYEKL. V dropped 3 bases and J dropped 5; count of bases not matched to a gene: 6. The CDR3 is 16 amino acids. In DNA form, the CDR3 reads TGCGCCAGCAGCCAGGACACTAGCGGGGGACACAATGAGCAGTTCTTC. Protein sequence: CASSQDTSGGHNEQFF.

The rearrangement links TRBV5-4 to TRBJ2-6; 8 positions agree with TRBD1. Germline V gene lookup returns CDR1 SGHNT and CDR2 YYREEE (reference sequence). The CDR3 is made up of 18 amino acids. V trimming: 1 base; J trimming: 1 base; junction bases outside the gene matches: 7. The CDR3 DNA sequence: TGTGCCAGCAGCTTGTCAGGGGGCGCAAGGTCTGGGGCCAACGTCCTGACTTTC. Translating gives CASSLSGGARSGANVLTF.

The CDR3 sequence is CASSILWDSTNNEQFF. CDR3 bases: TGTGCCAGTAGTATACTTTGGGACTCAACGAACAATGAGCAGTTCTTC. The rearrangement links TRBV19 to TRBJ2-1; a possible D gene is TRBD2 (6 bases). CDR1 and CDR2 (germline): LNHDA, SQIVND (reference sequence). This CDR3 comprises 16 residues. Trimming stripped 2 bases from V and 5 bases from J, with 16 bases between.

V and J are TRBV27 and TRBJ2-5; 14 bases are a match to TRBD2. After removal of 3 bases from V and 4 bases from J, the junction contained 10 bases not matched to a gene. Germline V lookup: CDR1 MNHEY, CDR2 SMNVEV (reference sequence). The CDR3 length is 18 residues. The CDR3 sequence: CASSLLTSGRVGRETQYF. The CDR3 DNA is TGTGCCAGCAGTTTGTTGACTAGCGGGAGGGTGGGGAGAGAGACCCAGTACTTC.

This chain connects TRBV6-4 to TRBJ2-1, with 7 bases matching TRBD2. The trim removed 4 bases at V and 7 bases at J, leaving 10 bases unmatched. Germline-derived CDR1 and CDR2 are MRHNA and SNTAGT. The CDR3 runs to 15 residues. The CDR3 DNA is TGTGCCAGCAGTGTGGAAGCGGGGAATCTTAATGAGCAGTTCTTC. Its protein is CASSVEAGNLNEQFF.

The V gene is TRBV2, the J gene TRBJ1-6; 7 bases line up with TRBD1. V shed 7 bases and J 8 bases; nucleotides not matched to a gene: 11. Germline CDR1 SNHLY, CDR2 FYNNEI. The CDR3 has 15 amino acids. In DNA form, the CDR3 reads TGTGCCAGCACTAGCAGGGACAGTTTTTATTCACCCCTCCACTTT. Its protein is CASTSRDSFYSPLHF.

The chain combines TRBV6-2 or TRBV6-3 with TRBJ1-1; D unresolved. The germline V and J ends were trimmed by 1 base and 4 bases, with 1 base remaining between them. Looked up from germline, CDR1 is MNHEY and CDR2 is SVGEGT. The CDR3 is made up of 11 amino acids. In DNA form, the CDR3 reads TGTGCCAGCAGTTACTTCACTGAAGCTTTCTTT. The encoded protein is CASSYFTEAFF.

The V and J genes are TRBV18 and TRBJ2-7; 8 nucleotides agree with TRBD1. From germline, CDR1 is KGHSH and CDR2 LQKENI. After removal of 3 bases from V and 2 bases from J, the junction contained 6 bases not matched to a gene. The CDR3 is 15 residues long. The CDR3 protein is CASSPGQGVAYEQYF. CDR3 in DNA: TGTGCCAGCTCACCCGGACAGGGCGTTGCCTACGAGCAGTACTTC. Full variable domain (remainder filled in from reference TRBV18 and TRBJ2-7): NAGVMQNPRHLVRRRGQEARLRCSPMKGHSHVYWYRQLPEEGLKFMVYLQKENIIDESGMPKERFSAEFPKEGPSILRIQQVVRGDSAAYFCASSPGQGVAYEQYFGPGTRLTVT.

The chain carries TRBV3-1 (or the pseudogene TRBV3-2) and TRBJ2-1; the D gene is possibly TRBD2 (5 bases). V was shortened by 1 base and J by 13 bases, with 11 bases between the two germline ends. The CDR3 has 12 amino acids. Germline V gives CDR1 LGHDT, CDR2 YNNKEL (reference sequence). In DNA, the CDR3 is TGTGCCAGCAGCCAAGGATGGACTCGACAGTTCTTC. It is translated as CASSQGWTRQFF.

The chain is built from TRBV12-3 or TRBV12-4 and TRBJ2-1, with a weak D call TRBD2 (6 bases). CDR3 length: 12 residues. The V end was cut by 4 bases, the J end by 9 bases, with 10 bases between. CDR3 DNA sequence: TGTGCCAGCAGTTATAGCGGTGCTGAGCAGTTCTTC. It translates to CASSYSGAEQFF.

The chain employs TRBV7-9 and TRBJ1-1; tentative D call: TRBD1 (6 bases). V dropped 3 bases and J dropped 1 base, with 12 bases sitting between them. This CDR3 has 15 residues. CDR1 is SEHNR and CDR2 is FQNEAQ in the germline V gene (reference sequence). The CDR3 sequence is CASSFGQTANTEAFF. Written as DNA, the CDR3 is TGTGCCAGCAGCTTTGGACAGACGGCGAACACTGAAGCTTTCTTT.

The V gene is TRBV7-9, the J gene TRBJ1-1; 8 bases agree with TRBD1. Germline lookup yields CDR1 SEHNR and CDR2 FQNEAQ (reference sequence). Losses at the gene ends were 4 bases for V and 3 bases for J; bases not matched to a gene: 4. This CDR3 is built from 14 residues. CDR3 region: CASSWGTGHTEAFF. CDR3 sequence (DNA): TGTGCCAGCAGCTGGGGGACAGGACACACTGAAGCTTTCTTT.

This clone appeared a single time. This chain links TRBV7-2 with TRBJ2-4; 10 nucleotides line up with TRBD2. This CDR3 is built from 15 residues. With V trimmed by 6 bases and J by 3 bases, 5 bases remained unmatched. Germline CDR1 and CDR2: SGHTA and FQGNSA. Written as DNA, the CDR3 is TGTGCCAGCAGTCTTAGCGGGAGGAACAAAAACATTCAGTACTTC. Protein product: CASSLSGRNKNIQYF.